The source of this TCR beta chain is a study of blood T cell repertoires in COVID-19. The wider study: From the United States, Italy and Spain came samples of acute and convalescent COVID-19. Nucleic acid was either cDNA or gDNA, and it came from T cells, B-cell-depleted T cells, or PBMCs.

V lost 8 bases and J 6 bases, leaving 17 bases between the germline ends. The CDR3 loop spans 15 amino acids. CDR1 is MDHEN and CDR2 is SYDVKM in the germline V gene. Authors' analysis steps: Amplification of reference gene primers provided the estimated nucleated cell counts. Measured with immunoSEQ multiplex PCR; TCRdb has only the in-frame clones, and not every one. Clonal size and the V and J genes are those of that table, whereas D and trimming came from the DNA. The data contain 100,000 to 150,000 clones, less than 90% of them singletons. Sequencing used peripheral blood. This receptor was obtained from a man in his sixties or seventies with acute or convalescent COVID-19. V is TRBV28 and J is TRBJ1-6; tentative D call: TRBD1 (6 bases). The CDR3 nucleotides read TGTGCCAGCCGCTCTAGACAGGCTGGTAATTCACCCCTCCACTTT. Protein: CASRSRQAGNSPLHF.